The entry below gives a single T cell receptor (beta chain) sequence along with its context. What it binds is unknown. The data were obtained in a study of pediatric ulcerative colitis. Germline values: CDR1 MGHRA, CDR2 YSYEKL. This CDR3 has 16 residues. The ends were cut back, 0 bases at V and 0 bases at J, with 11 bases in the middle. Generated by immunoSEQ multiplex PCR, the TCRdb table keeps only in-frame clones and is missing some. There are about 64,000 clones in the sample; roughly nine tenths occur only once, and around 3.3% lies in the top ten. Whole-study results and caveats: Substantially fewer templates came from a couple of patients' blood samples. Acute severe colitis showed lower rectal diversity from clonal expansions. Compared with controls, ulcerative colitis showed greater blood-rectum clone sharing.

The chain employs TRBV4-1 and TRBJ1-2, with no clear D. The clonotype was recovered from a boy aged 5-17 years with severe ulcerative colitis. The material sequenced was blood. CDR3 DNA: TGCGCCAGCAGCCAAGATGTCCTCCAAGCTAACTATGGCTACACCTTC. This sequence encodes CASSQDVLQANYGYTF.